The rows below give T cell receptor beta chains drawn from one sample of a study of shared clonotypes between healthy human individuals. Profiled with immunoSEQ multiplex PCR; TCRdb holds only in-frame clones, not every one. The sample contains about 2 million clones, 85% to 95% of which appear only once. The sequencing input was naive CD8+ T cells sorted from blood. The receptors were gathered from a man aged 18 to 35 in good health. The CDR3 runs from the conserved cysteine through the conserved F or W. A D gene is named only where the DNA matches it firmly. A row's size may be missing; if present it is once, few, many or a size class.

length,size,J,V,D,DNA,CDR3
15,NA,TRBJ2-7,TRBV6-1,TRBD2,TGTGCCAGCAGTGAAAAGCGGGGGGTTTCCTACGAGCAGTACTTC,CASSEKRGVSYEQYF
14,NA,TRBJ2-7,TRBV9,TRBD2,TGTGCCAGCAGCGGTGGCGGGAGTAACTACGAGCAGTACTTC,CASSGGGSNYEQYF
15,NA,TRBJ2-3,TRBV7-9,NA,TGTGCCACTGAGTGGACATTTCCTAGCACAGATACGCAGTATTTT,CATEWTFPSTDTQYF
15,NA,TRBJ2-1,TRBV4-1,TRBD2,TGCGCCAGCAGCGGACTAGCGGGGCCTAGCGATGAGCAGTTCTTC,CASSGLAGPSDEQFF
14,NA,TRBJ2-7,TRBV4-1,NA,TGCGCCAGCAGCCATCGTCAGACGGACTACGAGCAGTACTTC,CASSHRQTDYEQYF
17,NA,TRBJ2-7,TRBV7-8,TRBD1,TGTGCCAGCAGCTTAGGCGCGGCGGGACAGGGGACCTACGAGCAGTACTTC,CASSLGAAGQGTYEQYF
17,NA,TRBJ2-3,TRBV9,TRBD1,TGTGCCAGCAAACGGCAGGGGGCCTTTGAACACACAGATACGCAGTATTTT,CASKRQGAFEHTDTQYF
15,NA,TRBJ2-5,TRBV5-1,TRBD2,TGCGCCAGCAGCTTGGGACTAGCGGGGCTAGAGACCCAGTACTTC,CASSLGLAGLETQYF
13,NA,TRBJ1-5,TRBV5-1,NA,TGCGCCAGCAGCATAGACACCAATCAGCCCCAGCATTTT,CASSIDTNQPQHF
17,NA,TRBJ2-7,TRBV27,TRBD1,TGTGCCAGCAGTTTAAAGTTCGGGACAGGGGTCTTCTACGAGCAGTACTTC,CASSLKFGTGVFYEQYF
13,NA,TRBJ2-3,TRBV7-8,NA,TGTGCCAGCAGCTACACTAGCACAGATACGCAGTATTTT,CASSYTSTDTQYF
14,NA,TRBJ2-7,TRBV5-6,NA,TGTGCCAGCACGACCGGGGGGCCCGCCTACGAGCAGTACTTC,CASTTGGPAYEQYF
16,NA,TRBJ2-7,TRBV4-3,TRBD2,TGCGCCAGCAGCCAAGATGCTAGCGGAGACCCCTACGAGCAGTACTTC,CASSQDASGDPYEQYF
16,NA,TRBJ1-3,TRBV25-1,NA,TGTGCCAGCAGTGACCTGCCGGCGTATAGTTTGGACACCATATATTTT,CASSDLPAYSLDTIYF
12,NA,TRBJ2-7,TRBV6-1,NA,TGTGCCAGCAGAGTACAAACCTACGAGCAGTACTTC,CASRVQTYEQYF
13,NA,TRBJ2-7,TRBV7-9,NA,TGTGCCAGCAGTGGGGGGGCCTCCTACGAGCAGTACTTC,CASSGGASYEQYF
16,NA,TRBJ2-3,TRBV2,NA,TGTGCCAGCAGTGACCCCGCAGGGTCTGACGCAGATACGCAGTATTTT,CASSDPAGSDADTQYF
16,NA,TRBJ2-5,TRBV4-3,TRBD2,TGCGCCAGCAGCCAAGATCGGGCTAGCGGGCAAGAGACCCAGTACTTC,CASSQDRASGQETQYF
16,NA,TRBJ1-5,TRBV28,NA,TGTGCCAGCAGTTTCCTAACCACAGGGTCAGAACAGCCCCAGCATTTT,CASSFLTTGSEQPQHF
17,once,TRBJ2-1,TRBV2,TRBD1,TGTGCCAGCAGTGAAGCGCTTCAGGGGGTTGGGGTTAGTGAGCAGTTCTTC,CASSEALQGVGVSEQFF
13,once,TRBJ1-1,TRBV27,NA,TGTGCCAGCATAGGCGGGCGATTCACTGAAGCTTTCTTT,CASIGGRFTEAFF
17,NA,TRBJ2-1,TRBV28,TRBD1,TGTGCCAGCAGTTTACAGGTGGACAGGGGCCAGTGGGATGAGCAGTTCTTC,CASSLQVDRGQWDEQFF
14,NA,TRBJ1-6,TRBV5-6,NA,TGTGCCAGCAGCTTGGGGGGGATAGGTTCACCCCTCCACTTT,CASSLGGIGSPLHF
10,NA,TRBJ1-2,TRBV30,NA,TGTGCCTGGGAAAACTATGGCTACACCTTC,CAWENYGYTF
14,NA,TRBJ2-7,TRBV6-1,NA,TGTGCCATCAAGGGCCGTGGGAACTCCTACGAGCAGTACTTC,CAIKGRGNSYEQYF
13,NA,TRBJ2-7,TRBV9,NA,TGTGCCAGCAGCGTATCACTAGGGGTCGAGCAGTACTTC,CASSVSLGVEQYF
14,NA,TRBJ1-1,TRBV30,NA,TGTGCCTGGGGAGACGCCACAGGGTGGTCTGAAGCTTTCTTT,CAWGDATGWSEAFF
15,NA,TRBJ1-3,TRBV5-5,NA,TGTGCCAGCAGCTTGGATACAGGGCCTGGAAACACCATATATTTT,CASSLDTGPGNTIYF
12,NA,TRBJ2-5,TRBV13,NA,TGTGCCAGCAGCTATTACCAAGAGACCCAGTACTTC,CASSYYQETQYF
14,NA,TRBJ2-1,TRBV2,NA,TGTGCCAGCAGTGAGGGGAGCCTCGGGGATGAGCAGTTCTTC,CASSEGSLGDEQFF
15,few,TRBJ2-7,TRBV5-6,TRBD1,TGTGCCAGCAGCTTGCCCGGGACAGGTACCTACGAGCAGTACTTC,CASSLPGTGTYEQYF
11,NA,TRBJ2-5,TRBV7-9,NA,TGTGCCAGCAGCACGGGAGAGACCCAGTACTTC,CASSTGETQYF
16,NA,TRBJ2-7,TRBV7-9,NA,TGTGCCAGCAGCTCTCCAAGCGGCGTTAGCTCCTACGAGCAGTACTTC,CASSSPSGVSSYEQYF
15,NA,TRBJ1-3,TRBV4-3,NA,TGCGCCAGCAGCCAAGATATCAGCTCTGGAAACACCATATATTTT,CASSQDISSGNTIYF
15,NA,TRBJ2-4,TRBV4-1,NA,TGCGCCAGCAGTCAATCCGGGGGAGCCAAAAACATTCAGTACTTC,CASSQSGGAKNIQYF
11,NA,TRBJ2-2,TRBV20-1,NA,TGCAGTGCTTCGTGGGGCGGGGAGCTGTTTTTT,CSASWGGELFF
16,NA,TRBJ2-2,TRBV7-9,NA,TGTGCCAGCAGCCCTTTTAGCGGAGGAAGTCCCGGGGAGCTGTTTTTT,CASSPFSGGSPGELFF
17,NA,TRBJ2-1,TRBV5-1,TRBD2,TGCGCCAGCAGCTTGAATTTGCGGGGGGCCGTCCGCAATGAGCAGTTCTTC,CASSLNLRGAVRNEQFF
15,NA,TRBJ1-4,TRBV18,NA,TGTGCCAGCTCACCCGGGTGGTCAGGACTTGAAGAACTGTTTTTT,CASSPGWSGLEELFF
15,NA,TRBJ1-6,TRBV5-6,NA,TGTGCCAGCACCCCACAGGCCTCAGCAAATTCACCCCTCCACTTT,CASTPQASANSPLHF
14,NA,TRBJ2-1,TRBV6-1,TRBD1,TGTGCCACTTTTATTGCAGGGGGTAACAATGAGCAGTTCTTC,CATFIAGGNNEQFF
14,NA,TRBJ2-7,TRBV5-4,NA,TGTGCCAGCAGTTTGGATGGGGGAGGCTACGAGCAGTACTTC,CASSLDGGGYEQYF
13,NA,TRBJ1-2,TRBV11-2,NA,TGTGCCAGCAGCTTACCAGGGTTTTATGGCTACACCTTC,CASSLPGFYGYTF